The rows below give T cell receptor beta chains drawn from one sample of a study of blood T cell repertoires in COVID-19. TCRdb's copy holds only in-frame clones and misses some; the assay was immunoSEQ multiplex PCR. In the table there are 200,000 to 250,000 clones, approximately 88% of which are singletons. Sequencing was performed on peripheral blood. Receptors were obtained from a man aged 55 to 70 who had recovered from COVID-19. The CDR3 runs from the conserved cysteine through the conserved F or W. The order of the fields is clone size, D gene, J gene, V gene, CDR3 protein, CDR3 DNA. The D gene is left open where the match is weak. Size is omitted from some rows. Given values are once, few, many or a class for expanded clones.

.	TRBD1	TRBJ1-5	TRBV6-6	CASRPGQGGQPQHF	TGTGCCAGCAGGCCGGGACAGGGGGGTCAGCCCCAGCATTTT
.	TRBD1	TRBJ1-4	TRBV7-8	CASSLDFGTAFLEKLFF	TGTGCCAGCAGCTTAGATTTCGGGACAGCCTTTTTGGAAAAACTGTTTTTT
.	.	TRBJ1-1	TRBV12-5	CASGFSSGTEAFF	TGTGCTAGTGGTTTTTCTTCGGGGACTGAAGCTTTCTTT
.	TRBD2	TRBJ2-1	TRBV9	CASSASTSGAYNEQFF	TGTGCCAGCAGCGCTTCGACTAGCGGAGCTTACAATGAGCAGTTCTTC
.	.	TRBJ2-7	TRBV5-4	CASSPRGAYEQYF	TGTGCCAGCAGCCCCCGGGGGGCGTACGAGCAGTACTTC
few	TRBD1	TRBJ1-1	TRBV20-1	CSASRDRIHTEAFF	TGCAGTGCTAGTAGGGACAGGATACACACTGAAGCTTTCTTT
few	.	TRBJ1-2	TRBV4-3	CASSQDLQVRGYTF	TGCGCCAGCAGCCAAGATCTACAGGTCCGGGGCTACACCTTC
.	TRBD2	TRBJ2-1	TRBV19	CASSHWAGGAGIFNEQFF	TGTGCCAGTAGTCATTGGGCCGGGGGAGCGGGAATTTTTAATGAGCAGTTCTTC
.	.	TRBJ1-1	TRBV7-9	CASSPTGGGRMNTEAFF	TGTGCCAGCAGCCCGACGGGCGGGGGGCGAATGAACACTGAAGCTTTCTTT
.	.	TRBJ1-6	TRBV10-3	CAISAVQGNSPLHF	TGTGCCATCAGTGCTGTACAGGGAAATTCACCCCTCCACTTT
.	.	TRBJ2-3	TRBV5-1	CASSLEGGTDTQYF	TGCGCCAGCAGCTTGGAAGGGGGCACAGATACGCAGTATTTT
.	TRBD1	TRBJ2-7	TRBV5-1	CASSEGQPPEQYF	TGCGCCAGCAGCGAGGGACAGCCTCCCGAGCAGTACTTC